This T cell receptor (beta chain) was sequenced in a study of identifying expanded T cells in peripheral blood. J lost 3 bases, V lost 1 base, and 1 base had no gene match. Germline V gene sequence: CDR1 MGHRA, CDR2 YSYEKL. This CDR3 is 15 amino acids long. Produced via immunoSEQ multiplex PCR; TCRdb's table is partial and in-frame only. This table holds over 90,000 clones, nearly 90% found once. This clone occurred a few times. The target antigen is unknown. The study's findings and limits: Over two and four weeks, about 17 and 20 clones changed, versus 1.2 between replicates. Across healthy donors, higher total template counts meant significantly greater approximately two-week count variance.

This TCR was recovered from a person aged 18 to 75 in good health. The genes are TRBV4-1 and TRBJ1-2; 11 bases fit TRBD1. Sequenced: blood. The chain's CDR3 is CASSQGTGGDYGYTF. CDR3 in DNA: TGCGCCAGCAGCCAAGGGACAGGGGGCGACTATGGCTACACCTTC.